These 14 T cell receptor beta chains were all obtained from the same sample, sequenced in a study of blood T cell repertoires in COVID-19. Sequencing used immunoSEQ multiplex PCR; TCRdb keeps in-frame clones, though not all of them. The data contain fewer than 300,000 clones, 82% of them singletons. The sample consisted of PBMCs or T cells enriched from blood (not recorded which). These receptors were taken from a man aged 35-49 years who had been exposed to COVID-19.

The chain employs TRBV29-1 and TRBJ2-2; TRBD1 matches at 8 bases. V dropped 7 bases and J dropped 5; count of bases not matched to a gene: 12. The germline CDR1 and CDR2 sequences are SQVTM and ANQGSEA. This CDR3 comprises 15 residues. The CDR3 is CSAGSQGARTGELFF. In DNA, the CDR3 is TGCAGCGCTGGGAGTCAGGGGGCGAGGACCGGGGAGCTGTTTTTT.

This rearrangement joins TRBV2 to TRBJ2-4, with 16 bases identical to TRBD2. The length of the CDR3 is 17 residues. Germline V lookup: CDR1 SNHLY, CDR2 FYNNEI. The V segment lost 11 bases and the J segment 3 bases; nucleotides outside the gene matches: 10. In DNA, the CDR3 is TGTGCCGTTGGGACTAGCGGGAGGGGGATGGGCAAAAACATTCAGTACTTC. This codes for CAVGTSGRGMGKNIQYF. The full variable domain, rest sourced from reference TRBV2 and TRBJ2-4, is EPEVTQTPSHQVTQMGQEVILRCVPISNHLYFYWYRQILGQKVEFLVSFYNNEISEKSEIFDDQFSVERPDGSNFTLKIRSTKLEDSAMYFCAVGTSGRGMGKNIQYFGAGTRLSVL.

V and J are TRBV30 and TRBJ2-6; no clear D. The CDR3 has 14 residues. Germline lookup yields CDR1 GTSNPN and CDR2 SVGIG (reference sequence). The CDR3 is CATRGSSGANVLTF. CDR3 DNA sequence: TGTGCTACCCGAGGCTCGAGTGGGGCCAACGTCCTGACTTTC.

The rearrangement uses TRBV13 and TRBJ1-5, with D maybe TRBD1 (6 bases). Germline V gives CDR1 PRHDT, CDR2 FYEKMQ (reference sequence). Trimming cost V 3 bases and J 6 bases, with 9 bases left between them. The CDR3 contains 13 residues. The CDR3 region is CASSFLGAQPQHF. In nucleotides, the CDR3 is TGTGCCAGCAGCTTTCTGGGGGCTCAGCCCCAGCATTTT.

The genes are TRBV6-5 and TRBJ1-4, with D uncertain. Deletions cut 5 bases from V and 10 bases from J, with 14 bases between. This CDR3 has 13 amino acids. The germline CDR1 and CDR2 sequences are MNHEY and SVGAGI. Here the CDR3 DNA reads TGTGCCAGCAGTCTGAAGGGAAGCGGAAAACTGTTTTTT. Protein sequence: CASSLKGSGKLFF.

The CDR3 here is CASRPLGGGRARYEQYF. CDR3 nucleotide sequence: TGTGCCAGCAGACCATTGGGGGGCGGGAGGGCCCGTTACGAGCAGTACTTC. V is TRBV27 and J is TRBJ2-7; TRBD2 aligns across 9 bases. Germline V CDR1 and CDR2: MNHEY, SMNVEV (reference sequence). The V gene end was trimmed by 6 bases and the J gene end by 4 bases; junction bases not matched to a gene: 16. CDR3 length: 17 residues.

This clone was seen a few times. The chain uses TRBV10-1 and TRBJ1-1; maybe TRBD1 (6 bases). Germline V lookup: CDR1 WNHNN, CDR2 SYGVQD (reference sequence). The CDR3 consists of 13 residues. Trimming removed 3 bases at V and 7 bases at J, with 12 bases between. CDR3 coding DNA: TGCGCCAGCAGTGATGCCGGGACACATGAAGCTTTCTTT. This encodes CASSDAGTHEAFF.

The chain has TRBV7-9 and TRBJ1-4; unclear D gene. CDR1 SEHNR and CDR2 FQNEAQ come from the germline V gene (reference sequence). V gave up 1 base and J gave up 8 bases, with 14 bases separating them. CDR3 length equals 15 residues. This CDR3 is CASSLGGNNLEKLFF. In nucleotides, the CDR3 is TGTGCCAGCAGCTTAGGCGGAAACAACCTCGAAAAACTGTTTTTT.

In nucleotides, the CDR3 is TGTGCTAGTGGTTCCAAGGGGTACGTGGGACAGTTCACCAATGAGCAGTTCTTC. This encodes CASGSKGYVGQFTNEQFF. V and J are TRBV12-5 and TRBJ2-1; 7 bases are shared with TRBD1. CDR1 and CDR2 from the germline V gene are LGHNT and FRNRAP. The J segment lost 6 bases and the V segment lost 4 bases, leaving 18 bases of the junction unmatched. This CDR3 spans 18 amino acids.

The chain links TRBV3-1 (or the pseudogene TRBV3-2) to TRBJ2-3; D not certain. The ends were cut back, 2 bases at V and 6 bases at J, with 15 bases in the middle. The CDR3 has 15 residues. The germline gives CDR1 LGHDT, CDR2 YNNKEL (reference sequence). The CDR3 DNA follows: TGTGCCAGCAGCCAAAGTTTGGTGGTAGTGGATACGCAGTATTTT. Amino acid sequence: CASSQSLVVVDTQYF.

This clone was detected only a few times. CDR3 protein: CASSLSIPGRVEQYF. CDR3 bases: TGTGCCAGCAGTTTATCGATACCAGGCAGGGTCGAGCAGTACTTC. This sequence joins TRBV27 and TRBJ2-7; TRBD1 is a possible D gene (5 bases). Trimming stripped 0 bases from V and 6 bases from J, with 15 bases between. The CDR3 consists of 15 residues. Germline loops: CDR1 MNHEY, CDR2 SMNVEV (reference sequence).

This sequence joins TRBV2 and TRBJ1-6; 8 bases agree with TRBD1. Germline trimming cut 5 bases from V and 8 bases from J; bases unmatched to any gene: 5. Germline CDR1 is SNHLY and CDR2 is FYNNEI. The CDR3 covers 14 residues. CDR3 nucleotide sequence: TGTGCCAGCAGTAGGACAGGGTTGGATTCACCCCTCCACTTT. Protein product: CASSRTGLDSPLHF.

Here the CDR3 DNA reads TGTGCCAGCAGTTACTCTAGGCAGGGGGCAACAGATACGCAGTATTTT. Its translation: CASSYSRQGATDTQYF. This chain links TRBV6-5 with TRBJ2-3; 8 positions match TRBD1. After removal of 0 bases from V and 3 bases from J, the junction contained 5 bases not matched to a gene. Germline V gives CDR1 MNHEY, CDR2 SVGAGI. There are 16 residues in the CDR3.

V and J are TRBV4-2 and TRBJ2-1; TRBD2 might be the D (6 bases). Germline V gene sequence: CDR1 LGHNA, CDR2 YNFKEQ. Trimming removed 3 bases at V and 0 bases at J, with 15 bases between. The CDR3 length is 17 residues. The CDR3 nucleotides are TGTGCCAGCAGCCAGGGTAGCGGAGCCAGCTCCTACAATGAGCAGTTCTTC. It is translated as CASSQGSGASSYNEQFF.